These T cell receptor beta chains were read from a single sample in a study of T-cell reconstitution after alpha-beta-depleted transplantation in children. TCRdb passed the PCR reads through MiXCR, listing each CDR3 protein once. The repertoire holds about 200,000 distinct CDR3 sequences, 5% to 7.5% seen once, with about 4.3% in the top ten. The sample in question was PBMCs, obtained before TCRalphabeta/CD19-depleted stem cell transplant. The receptors come from a girl in the first two years of life with combined immunodeficiency, due to receive a stem cell transplant. Both conserved end residues are part of each CDR3. A D gene is named only where the DNA matches it firmly. The size of a clone is reported for some rows only, either as once, few or many, or as a class for expanded clones.

CDR3: CASSPPGGSPLHF
DNA: TGTGCCAGCAGCCCACCAGGGGGTTCACCCCTCCACTTT
J: TRBJ1-6
V: TRBV28
D: TRBD1
size: many

CDR3: CASSSDPYPSTDTQYF
DNA: TGTGCCAGCTCCAGCGATCCCTACCCGAGCACAGATACGCAGTATTTT
J: TRBJ2-3
V: TRBV27
D: -
size: many

CDR3: CATSTFEGRADTQYF
DNA: TGTGCCACCAGTACGTTTGAGGGGCGCGCAGATACGCAGTATTTT
J: TRBJ2-3
V: TRBV27
D: -
size: few

CDR3: CATSDGLPYNEQFF
DNA: TGTGCCACCAGTGATGGACTTCCCTACAATGAGCAGTTCTTC
J: TRBJ2-1
V: TRBV24-1
D: -
size: many

CDR3: CASSFVGSTDTQYF
DNA: TGTGCCAGCAGTTTTGTAGGAAGCACAGATACGCAGTATTTT
J: TRBJ2-3
V: TRBV12-3/TRBV12-4
D: -
size: many

CDR3: CSARPSNLYTAEAFF
DNA: TGCAGTGCTAGACCGTCAAACTTATATACCGCTGAAGCTTTCTTT
J: TRBJ1-1
V: TRBV20-1
D: -
size: many

CDR3: CASSELALELAGEQYF
DNA: TGTGCCAGCAGTGAATTGGCTCTGGAACTAGCAGGCGAGCAGTACTTC
J: TRBJ2-7
V: TRBV2
D: -
size: many

CDR3: CASSPLTGPGTDTQYF
DNA: TGTGCCAGCAGCCCGCTGACCGGTCCAGGAACAGATACGCAGTATTTT
J: TRBJ2-3
V: TRBV7-2
D: -
size: few

CDR3: CASSYINTGELFF
DNA: TGTGCCAGCAGTTACATCAACACCGGGGAGCTGTTTTTT
J: TRBJ2-2
V: TRBV6-2/TRBV6-3
D: -
size: -

CDR3: CASSFGLAAYEQYF
DNA: TGTGCCAGCAGCTTTGGTCTAGCGGCCTACGAGCAGTACTTC
J: TRBJ2-7
V: TRBV5-6
D: TRBD2
size: -

CDR3: CASSLGGAKGNEQFF
DNA: TGTGCCAGCAGTTTGGGGGGTGCCAAAGGCAATGAGCAGTTCTTC
J: TRBJ2-1
V: TRBV12-3/TRBV12-4
D: -
size: many

CDR3: CASSPTVLPDTQYF
DNA: TGTGCCAGCAGCCCAACCGTCCTCCCAGATACGCAGTATTTT
J: TRBJ2-3
V: TRBV6-1
D: -
size: many

CDR3: CASSQDVGARETQYF
DNA: TGCGCCAGCAGCCAAGACGTAGGAGCCAGGGAGACCCAGTACTTC
J: TRBJ2-5
V: TRBV4-1
D: -
size: few

CDR3: CASSLLPGTSGEQYF
DNA: TGTGCCAGCAGTCTGCTCCCCGGGACTAGCGGCGAGCAGTACTTC
J: TRBJ2-7
V: TRBV27
D: TRBD2
size: many

CDR3: CASSFAGAAYEQYF
DNA: TGTGCCAGCAGTTTCGCAGGGGCCGCCTACGAGCAGTACTTC
J: TRBJ2-7
V: TRBV28
D: -
size: -

CDR3: CASTLGQQGKLFF
DNA: TGTGCCAGCACCCTGGGACAGCAGGGAAAACTGTTTTTT
J: TRBJ1-4
V: TRBV12-3/TRBV12-4
D: TRBD1
size: many

CDR3: CASRTAGGMNTEAFF
DNA: TGTGCCAGCCGGACTGCAGGGGGGATGAACACTGAAGCTTTCTTT
J: TRBJ1-1
V: TRBV6-1
D: TRBD1
size: many

CDR3: CASSKETDRVSYEQYF
DNA: TGTGCCAGCAGCAAAGAGACTGACAGGGTGTCCTACGAGCAGTACTTC
J: TRBJ2-7
V: TRBV21-1
D: -
size: many

CDR3: CASRLAVEQFF
DNA: TGTGCCAGCAGACTAGCAGTTGAGCAGTTCTTC
J: TRBJ2-1
V: TRBV12-3/TRBV12-4
D: -
size: many

CDR3: CSVGRGGNTEAFF
DNA: TGCAGCGTTGGGAGGGGAGGAAACACTGAAGCTTTCTTT
J: TRBJ1-1
V: TRBV29-1
D: -
size: many

CDR3: CASSQDQASGNTIYF
DNA: TGCGCCAGCAGCCAAGATCAAGCCTCTGGAAACACCATATATTTT
J: TRBJ1-3
V: TRBV4-1
D: -
size: many

CDR3: CSVFWQSSTDTQYF
DNA: TGCAGCGTTTTTTGGCAATCAAGCACAGATACGCAGTATTTT
J: TRBJ2-3
V: TRBV29-1
D: -
size: many

CDR3: CASSPALAGLAGTDTQYF
DNA: TGTGCCAGCTCACCGGCGCTAGCGGGATTGGCGGGCACAGATACGCAGTATTTT
J: TRBJ2-3
V: TRBV18
D: TRBD2
size: many

CDR3: CASSLLYRGNTEAFF
DNA: TGTGCCAGCAGTTTATTATATCGGGGGAACACTGAAGCTTTCTTT
J: TRBJ1-1
V: TRBV28
D: -
size: many

CDR3: CSVEGARESTQYF
DNA: TGCAGCGTTGAGGGGGCTAGGGAAAGTACGCAGTATTTT
J: TRBJ2-3
V: TRBV29-1
D: -
size: many

CDR3: CASTLLAGVSNEQFF
DNA: TGTGCCAGCACCCTCCTAGCGGGGGTGAGTAATGAGCAGTTCTTC
J: TRBJ2-1
V: TRBV12-3/TRBV12-4
D: TRBD2
size: many

CDR3: CASSLLLPWTGELFF
DNA: TGTGCCAGCAGTTTACTCCTCCCATGGACCGGGGAGCTGTTTTTT
J: TRBJ2-2
V: TRBV28
D: -
size: many

CDR3: CATSRDPPPDTQYF
DNA: TGTGCCACCAGTCGGGACCCGCCCCCAGATACGCAGTATTTT
J: TRBJ2-3
V: TRBV24-1
D: -
size: many

CDR3: CASSQESGTSGTYEQYF
DNA: TGTGCCAGCAGCCAAGAGTCCGGGACTAGCGGAACCTACGAGCAGTACTTC
J: TRBJ2-7
V: TRBV4-2
D: TRBD2
size: many

CDR3: CASSWAGEGYEQYF
DNA: TGTGCCAGCAGTTGGGCGGGTGAGGGCTACGAGCAGTACTTC
J: TRBJ2-7
V: TRBV28
D: -
size: many

CDR3: CASSPDPFLAGGVTGELFF
DNA: TGTGCCAGCAGCCCAGACCCCTTTCTAGCGGGGGGGGTCACCGGGGAGCTGTTTTTT
J: TRBJ2-2
V: TRBV7-8
D: TRBD2
size: many

CDR3: CASSTPTSGSRYEQFF
DNA: TGTGCCAGCAGTACCCCGACTAGCGGGAGTAGATATGAGCAGTTCTTC
J: TRBJ2-1
V: TRBV12-3/TRBV12-4
D: TRBD2
size: many

CDR3: CASSLGGRSLLPF
DNA: TGTGCCAGCAGCTTGGGAGGACGGAGCCTACTCCCCTTT
J: TRBJ1-1
V: TRBV7-8
D: -
size: many